This T cell receptor beta chain is drawn from a study of early T cells in non-severe SARS-CoV-2 infection. Overall study: Sequencing of unsorted whole blood was done on bulk RNA, leaving chains unpaired. Findings and limits, study-wide: VDJdb matching favored anti-spike CD8 responses, missing private and CD4 specificities.

Trimming cost V 0 bases and J 3 bases; bases outside gene matches: 7. The CDR3 loop spans 17 amino acids. Germline V CDR1 and CDR2: MNHNY, SVGAGI (reference sequence). Unique molecular identifiers tagged individual cDNA molecules. TCRdb re-analysed the 5' RACE reads in MiXCR, keeping a single row per CDR3 protein. The sample carries 55,000 to 85,000 distinct CDR3 sequences, more than 8.5% recorded once. About this clonotype itself: Its antigen is unknown.

The source is an adult who was a healthcare worker with PCR-confirmed SARS-CoV-2 infection or an uninfected control (not recorded which). Material: whole blood, obtained at baseline. The gene calls are TRBV6-6 and TRBJ2-1; TRBD1 aligns across 8 bases. The DNA of the CDR3 is TGTGCCAGCAGTTACTCTGTGGCAGGGGGCATCTACAATGAGCAGTTCTTC. Translated, it gives CASSYSVAGGIYNEQFF.